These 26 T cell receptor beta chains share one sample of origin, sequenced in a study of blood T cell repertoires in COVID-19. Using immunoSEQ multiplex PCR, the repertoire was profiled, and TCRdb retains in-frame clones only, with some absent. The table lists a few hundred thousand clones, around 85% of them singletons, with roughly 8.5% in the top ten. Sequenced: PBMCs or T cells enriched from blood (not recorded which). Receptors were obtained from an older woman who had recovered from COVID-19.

DNA of the CDR3: TGTGCCAGCAGGGAACAGGGGGCCCTCAACACTGAAGCTTTCTTT. Protein product: CASREQGALNTEAFF. This chain joins TRBV2 and TRBJ1-1; 9 bases map to TRBD1. This CDR3 contains 15 residues. V was pared by 6 bases and J by 2 bases, with 7 bases of the junction left unmatched. In germline, CDR1 is SNHLY, CDR2 FYNNEI.

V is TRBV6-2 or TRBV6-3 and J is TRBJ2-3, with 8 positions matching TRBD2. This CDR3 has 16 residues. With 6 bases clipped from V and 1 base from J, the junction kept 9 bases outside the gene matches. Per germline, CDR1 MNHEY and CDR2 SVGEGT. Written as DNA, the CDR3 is TGTGCCAGCAGCCCGGGGGGAGCGGGGGGCACAGATACGCAGTATTTT. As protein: CASSPGGAGGTDTQYF.

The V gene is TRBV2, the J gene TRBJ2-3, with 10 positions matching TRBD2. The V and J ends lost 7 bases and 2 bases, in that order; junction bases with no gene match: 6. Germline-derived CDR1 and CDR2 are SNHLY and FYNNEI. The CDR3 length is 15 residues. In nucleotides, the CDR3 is TGTGCCAGCACGAGGACTAGCGGCTTCACAGATACGCAGTATTTT. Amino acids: CASTRTSGFTDTQYF.

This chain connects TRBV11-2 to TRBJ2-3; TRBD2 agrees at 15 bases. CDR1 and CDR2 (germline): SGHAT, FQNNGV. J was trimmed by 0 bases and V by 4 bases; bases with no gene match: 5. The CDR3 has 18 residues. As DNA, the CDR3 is TGTGCCAGCAGCTACTGGACTAGCGGGGGGGCTAGCACAGATACGCAGTATTTT. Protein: CASSYWTSGGASTDTQYF.

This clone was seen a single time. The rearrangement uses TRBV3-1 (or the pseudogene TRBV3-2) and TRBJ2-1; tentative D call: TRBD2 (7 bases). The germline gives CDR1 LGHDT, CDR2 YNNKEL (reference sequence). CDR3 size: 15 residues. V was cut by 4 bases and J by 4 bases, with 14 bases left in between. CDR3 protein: CASSPLRGGYNEQFF. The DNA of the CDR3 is TGTGCCAGCAGCCCTTTGAGGGGGGGATACAATGAGCAGTTCTTC.

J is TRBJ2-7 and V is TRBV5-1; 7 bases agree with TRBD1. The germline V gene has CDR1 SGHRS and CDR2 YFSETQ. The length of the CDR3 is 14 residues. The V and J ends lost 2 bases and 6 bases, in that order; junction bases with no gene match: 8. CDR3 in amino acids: CASSFDRDPREQYF. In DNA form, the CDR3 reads TGCGCCAGCAGCTTCGACAGGGACCCTCGCGAGCAGTACTTC.

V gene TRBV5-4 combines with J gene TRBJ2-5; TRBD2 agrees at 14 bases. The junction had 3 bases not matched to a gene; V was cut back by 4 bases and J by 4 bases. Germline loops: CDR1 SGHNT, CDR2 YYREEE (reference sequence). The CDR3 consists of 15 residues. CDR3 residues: CASSRLAGGRETQYF. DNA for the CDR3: TGTGCCAGCAGCAGACTAGCGGGGGGGCGAGAGACCCAGTACTTC.

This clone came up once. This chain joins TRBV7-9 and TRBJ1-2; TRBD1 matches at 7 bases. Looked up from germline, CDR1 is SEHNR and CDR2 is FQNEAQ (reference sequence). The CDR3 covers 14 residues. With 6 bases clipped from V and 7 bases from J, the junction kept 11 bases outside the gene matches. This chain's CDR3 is CASSTYRGTGGYTF. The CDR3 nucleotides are TGTGCCAGCAGTACCTACAGGGGTACGGGTGGCTACACCTTC.

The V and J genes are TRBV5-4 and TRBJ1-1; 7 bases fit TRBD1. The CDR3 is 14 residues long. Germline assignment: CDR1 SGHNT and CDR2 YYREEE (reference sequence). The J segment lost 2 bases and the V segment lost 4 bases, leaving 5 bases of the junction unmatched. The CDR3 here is CASSTGTVNTEAFF. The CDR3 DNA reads TGTGCCAGCAGCACCGGGACAGTCAACACTGAAGCTTTCTTT.

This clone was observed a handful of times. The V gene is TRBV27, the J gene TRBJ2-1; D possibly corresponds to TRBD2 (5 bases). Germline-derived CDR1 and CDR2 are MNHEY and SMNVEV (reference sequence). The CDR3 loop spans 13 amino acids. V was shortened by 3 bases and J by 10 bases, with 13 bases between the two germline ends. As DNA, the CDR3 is TGTGCCAGCAGTTTGCCAGGACGGGGAGAGCAGTTCTTC. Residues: CASSLPGRGEQFF.

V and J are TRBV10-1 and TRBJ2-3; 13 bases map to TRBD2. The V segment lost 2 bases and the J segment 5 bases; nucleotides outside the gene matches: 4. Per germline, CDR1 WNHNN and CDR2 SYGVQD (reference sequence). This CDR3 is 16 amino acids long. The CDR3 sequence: CASSETSGGALDTQYF. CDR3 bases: TGCGCCAGCAGTGAGACTAGCGGGGGGGCCCTAGATACGCAGTATTTT.

CDR3 nucleotides: TGCAGCGTTGAGGGCAGCTACAATGAGCAGTTCTTC. Protein: CSVEGSYNEQFF. This rearrangement joins TRBV29-1 to TRBJ2-1; D is unresolved. Germline V gene sequence: CDR1 SQVTM, CDR2 ANQGSEA. The CDR3 extends over 12 amino acids. The ends were cut back, 3 bases at V and 3 bases at J, with 6 bases in the middle.

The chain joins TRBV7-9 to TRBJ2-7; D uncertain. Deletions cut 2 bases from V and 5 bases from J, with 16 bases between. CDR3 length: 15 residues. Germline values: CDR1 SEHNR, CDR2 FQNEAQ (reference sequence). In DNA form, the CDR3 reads TGTGCCAGCAGCTTAACGGCTCAGCGTTCCGACGAGCAGTACTTC. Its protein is CASSLTAQRSDEQYF.

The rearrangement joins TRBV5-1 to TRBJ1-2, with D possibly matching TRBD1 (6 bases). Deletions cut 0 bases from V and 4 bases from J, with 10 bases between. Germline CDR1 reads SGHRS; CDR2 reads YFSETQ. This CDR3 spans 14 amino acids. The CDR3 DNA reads TGCGCCAGCAGCTTGGTCGTGACAGGCTATGGCTACACCTTC. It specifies CASSLVVTGYGYTF.

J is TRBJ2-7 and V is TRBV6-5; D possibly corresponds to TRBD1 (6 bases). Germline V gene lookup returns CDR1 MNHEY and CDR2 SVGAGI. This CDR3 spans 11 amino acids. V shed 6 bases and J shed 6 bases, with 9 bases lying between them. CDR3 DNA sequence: TGTGCCAGCAGGCAGACAGGCGAGCAGTACGTC. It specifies CASRQTGEQYV.

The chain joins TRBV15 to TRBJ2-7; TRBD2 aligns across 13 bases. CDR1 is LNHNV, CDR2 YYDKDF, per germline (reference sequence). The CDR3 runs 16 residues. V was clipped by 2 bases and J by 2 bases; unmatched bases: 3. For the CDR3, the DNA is TGTGCCACCAGCAGAAAAGGACTAGCGGGGGCCTACGAGCAGTACGTC. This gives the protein CATSRKGLAGAYEQYV.

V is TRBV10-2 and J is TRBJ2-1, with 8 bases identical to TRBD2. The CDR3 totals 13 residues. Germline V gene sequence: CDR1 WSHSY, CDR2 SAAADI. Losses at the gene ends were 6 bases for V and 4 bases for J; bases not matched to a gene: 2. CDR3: CASSGGAYNEQFF. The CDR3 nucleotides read TGCGCCAGCAGCGGGGGGGCTTACAATGAGCAGTTCTTC.

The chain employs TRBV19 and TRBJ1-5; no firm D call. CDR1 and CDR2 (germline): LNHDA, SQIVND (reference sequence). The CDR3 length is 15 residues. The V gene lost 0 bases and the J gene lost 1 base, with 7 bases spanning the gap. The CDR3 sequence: CASSIDLGSNQPQHF. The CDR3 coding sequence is TGTGCCAGTAGTATAGATCTCGGGAGCAATCAGCCCCAGCATTTT.

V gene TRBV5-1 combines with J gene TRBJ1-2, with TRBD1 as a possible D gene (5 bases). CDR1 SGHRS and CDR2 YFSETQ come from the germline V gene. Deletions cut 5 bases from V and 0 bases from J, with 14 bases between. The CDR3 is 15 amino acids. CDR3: CASSITGGANYGYTF. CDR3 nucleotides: TGCGCCAGCAGTATTACAGGAGGGGCTAACTATGGCTACACCTTC.

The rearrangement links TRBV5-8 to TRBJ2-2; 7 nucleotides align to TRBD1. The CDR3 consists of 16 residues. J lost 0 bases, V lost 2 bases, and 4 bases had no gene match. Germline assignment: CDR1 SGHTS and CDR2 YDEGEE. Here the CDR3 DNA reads TGTGCCAGCAGCTTATTAGGGGGCTCGAACACCGGGGAGCTGTTTTTT. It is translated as CASSLLGGSNTGELFF.

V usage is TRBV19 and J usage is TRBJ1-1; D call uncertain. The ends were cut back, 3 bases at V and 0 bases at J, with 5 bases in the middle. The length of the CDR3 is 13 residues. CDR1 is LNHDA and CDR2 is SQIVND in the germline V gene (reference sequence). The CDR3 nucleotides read TGTGCCAGTAGTATGGCAGTGAACACTGAAGCTTTCTTT. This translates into CASSMAVNTEAFF.

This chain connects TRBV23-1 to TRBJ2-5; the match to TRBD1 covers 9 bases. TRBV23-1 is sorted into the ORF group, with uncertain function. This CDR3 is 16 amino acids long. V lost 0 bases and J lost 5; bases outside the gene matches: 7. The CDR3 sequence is CASSQSGDRERETQYF. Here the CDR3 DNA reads TGCGCCAGCAGTCAATCCGGGGACAGGGAGAGGGAGACCCAGTACTTC.

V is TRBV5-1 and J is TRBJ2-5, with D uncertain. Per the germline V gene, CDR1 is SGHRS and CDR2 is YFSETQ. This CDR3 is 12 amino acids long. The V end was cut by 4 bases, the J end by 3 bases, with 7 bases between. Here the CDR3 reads CASSPDKETQYF. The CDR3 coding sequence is TGCGCCAGCAGCCCAGATAAAGAGACCCAGTACTTC.

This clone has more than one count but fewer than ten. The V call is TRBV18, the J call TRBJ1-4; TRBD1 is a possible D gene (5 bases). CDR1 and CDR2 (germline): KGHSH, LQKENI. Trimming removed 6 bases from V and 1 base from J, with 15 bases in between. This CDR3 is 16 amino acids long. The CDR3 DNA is TGTGCCAGCTCGACCTCTGCCCAGGGAACTAATGAAAAACTGTTTTTT. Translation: CASSTSAQGTNEKLFF.

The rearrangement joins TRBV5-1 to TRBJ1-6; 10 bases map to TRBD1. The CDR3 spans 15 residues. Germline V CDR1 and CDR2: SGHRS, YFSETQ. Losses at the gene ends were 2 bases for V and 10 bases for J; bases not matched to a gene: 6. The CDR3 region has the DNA TGCGCCAGCAGCTTTTCGGGGACAGGGGACTCACCCCTCCACTTT. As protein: CASSFSGTGDSPLHF.

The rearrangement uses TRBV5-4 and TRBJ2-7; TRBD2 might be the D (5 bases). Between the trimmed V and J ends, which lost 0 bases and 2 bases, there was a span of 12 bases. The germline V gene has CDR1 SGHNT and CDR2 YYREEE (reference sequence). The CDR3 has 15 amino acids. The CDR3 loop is CASSLASGNPYEQYF. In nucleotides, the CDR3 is TGTGCCAGCAGCTTGGCGTCGGGGAATCCCTACGAGCAGTACTTC.